A selection of T cell receptor beta chains follows, all from one sample in a study of T-cell reconstitution after alpha-beta-depleted transplantation in children. TCRdb fed the PCR reads into MiXCR, producing one record per CDR3 protein. The sample has hundreds of thousands of distinct CDR3 sequences, less than 15% seen once. The source material was PBMCs, sampled before TCRalphabeta/CD19-depleted stem cell transplant. The source is a girl aged 2 to 10 with congenital amegakaryocytic thrombocytopenia, due to receive a stem cell transplant. The CDR3 runs from the conserved cysteine through the conserved F or W. D genes are given only for firm matches. Rows may omit the clone size; those that give it use once, few, many or a size class.

>.|TRBV19|.|TRBJ1-1
TGTGCCAGTAGTATTTTGGGGTTAACTGAAGCTTTCTTT
CASSILGLTEAFF
>many|TRBV20-1|TRBD2|TRBJ2-4
TGCAGTGCAAGACTAGCGGGAGGGGGAAACATTCAGTACTTC
CSARLAGGGNIQYF
>many|TRBV12-3/TRBV12-4|.|TRBJ2-3
TGTGCCAGCAGTCCTTCGCGGGAAAGCACAGATACGCAGTATTTT
CASSPSRESTDTQYF
>few|TRBV7-9|.|TRBJ1-6
TGTGCCAGCAGCTTAAGTGGAGGGAGCTCCTATAATTCACCCCTCCACTTT
CASSLSGGSSYNSPLHF
>few|TRBV6-5|TRBD2|TRBJ2-7
TGTGCCAGCAGTTACGTCCAGCGGGAGAACTACGAGCAGTACTTC
CASSYVQRENYEQYF
>.|TRBV20-1|.|TRBJ2-1
TGCAGTGCGGCCCAGGGTGGGGGGAGAGCCACAAAACCATACAATGAGCAGTTCTTC
CSAAQGGGRATKPYNEQFF
>many|TRBV4-1|.|TRBJ1-3
TGCGCCAGCAGCCAAGATATAGGGGTTGGCATGGGGCTTGGCTCTGGAAACACCATATATTTT
CASSQDIGVGMGLGSGNTIYF
>many|TRBV20-1|.|TRBJ2-1
TGCAGTGCGCCGCAGACCGTCAATGAGCAGTTCTTC
CSAPQTVNEQFF
>few|TRBV20-1|.|TRBJ2-7
TGCAGTGCTAGTCGGTTTAGCACTTCCTACGAGCAGTACTTC
CSASRFSTSYEQYF
>many|TRBV20-1|.|TRBJ2-1
TGCAGTGCTAGACGTACAACCGGGGGCTCCTACAATGAGCAGTTCTTC
CSARRTTGGSYNEQFF
>few|TRBV10-3|TRBD1|TRBJ1-2
TGTGCCATCAGTGAGACCCTGGACAGGGGGCTCGGCTACACCTTC
CAISETLDRGLGYTF
>many|TRBV12-3/TRBV12-4|.|TRBJ2-3
TGTGCCAGCAGTTTCGGGCTAGCAATAGATACGCAGTATTTT
CASSFGLAIDTQYF
>few|TRBV20-1|.|TRBJ2-1
TGCAGTGCTCTGAGGGGGGGTGAGCAGTTCTTC
CSALRGGEQFF
>once|TRBV15|TRBD2|TRBJ2-4
TGTGCCACCAGCAGAGATCGGGGGGGGGCGGACATTCAGTACTTC
CATSRDRGGADIQYF
>many|TRBV20-1|.|TRBJ2-1
TGCAGTGCTGAGGCCGACAATGAGCAGTTCTTC
CSAEADNEQFF
>.|TRBV5-8|.|TRBJ2-1
TGTGCCAGCAGCTTGCACACCTGGCAGTTCTTC
CASSLHTWQFF
>.|TRBV5-1|.|TRBJ2-7
TGCGCCAGCAGCTTGGACTCAAGAGGCGAGCAGTACTTC
CASSLDSRGEQYF
>few|TRBV4-2|TRBD1|TRBJ2-7
TGTGCCAGCAGCCCATGGACAGGGGTCGCCTACGAGCAGTACTTC
CASSPWTGVAYEQYF
>many|TRBV5-1|TRBD2|TRBJ2-1
TGCGCCAGCAGCTCCGGACTAGGGGCCTACAATGAGCAGTTCTTC
CASSSGLGAYNEQFF
>many|TRBV6-5|.|TRBJ2-3
TGTGCCAGCAGTTACGACCCGATCGGTACTAGCACAGATACGCAGTATTTT
CASSYDPIGTSTDTQYF
>many|TRBV12-3/TRBV12-4|.|TRBJ2-7
TGTGCCAGCAGTTCCTGGGTAGTTTGGGGCGAGCAGTACTTC
CASSSWVVWGEQYF
>.|TRBV11-1|.|TRBJ2-6
TGTGCCAGCAGCTCCTGGACAGTCGGAACTGGGGCCAACGTCCTGACTTTC
CASSSWTVGTGANVLTF
>.|TRBV20-1|TRBD2|TRBJ2-1
TGCAGTGCTGGTTTCTCCGGGACTAGCGGGGGCTACAATGAGCAGTTCTTC
CSAGFSGTSGGYNEQFF
>many|TRBV10-3|.|TRBJ2-5
TGTGCCATCAGAGGGACGCATCAGGGGACCCAGTACTTC
CAIRGTHQGTQYF
>few|TRBV11-2|TRBD1|TRBJ2-1
TGTGCCAGCAGCCCGACAGGGCATGAGCAGTTCTTC
CASSPTGHEQFF
>.|TRBV11-2|.|TRBJ2-2
TGTGCCAGCAGCTCAATCACCGGGGAGCTGTTTTTT
CASSSITGELFF
>many|TRBV27|TRBD1|TRBJ2-2
TGTGCCAGCAGTAGGGGGCGGAACGGTGTCGGGGAGCTGTTTTTT
CASSRGRNGVGELFF
>few|TRBV12-3/TRBV12-4|TRBD1|TRBJ1-1
TGTGCCAGCAGAGTGGCCAGGGGGTCTGAAGCTTTCTTT
CASRVARGSEAFF
>.|TRBV5-5|TRBD1|TRBJ1-6
TGTGCCAGCAGAGGACAGGGGGCTTACTCACCCCTCCACTTT
CASRGQGAYSPLHF
>.|TRBV20-1|TRBD2|TRBJ2-5
TGCAGTGCTAGGGCTAGCGGGAGCCGAGAGACCCAGTACTTC
CSARASGSRETQYF
>once|TRBV6-1|TRBD2|TRBJ2-1
TGTGCCAGCAGTGAAGGACTAGCGGGACTGCTGACGACCTACAATGAGCAGTTCTTC
CASSEGLAGLLTTYNEQFF
>.|TRBV30|.|TRBJ1-3
TGTGCCTGGAGGCCGGGGGCTGGAAACACCATATATTTT
CAWRPGAGNTIYF
>few|TRBV20-1|.|TRBJ1-5
TGCAGTGCTAGAGAAACAGGGACCGCAATTCGGCCCCAGCATTTT
CSARETGTAIRPQHF
>many|TRBV2|.|TRBJ2-1
TGTGCCAGCAGTCTTCAGGGGCTAGCAGGGAATGAGCAGTTCTTC
CASSLQGLAGNEQFF
>many|TRBV29-1|TRBD2|TRBJ2-7
TGCAGCGTTGAAGCGGGACTAGCGGGACCCGATAGTGAGCAGTACTTC
CSVEAGLAGPDSEQYF
>.|TRBV20-1|TRBD2|TRBJ2-4
TGCAGTGCTAGTCGCAGCGGGGGATGGGGCAAAAACATTCAGTACTTC
CSASRSGGWGKNIQYF
>many|TRBV10-3|.|TRBJ2-5
TGTGCCATCAGTGAGTCGAGAGGCTGGGAGACCCAGTACTTC
CAISESRGWETQYF
>many|TRBV20-1|.|TRBJ1-1
TGCAGTGCCAACCAGGGGAACACTGAAGCTTTCTTT
CSANQGNTEAFF
>many|TRBV6-1|TRBD2|TRBJ2-1
TGTGCCAGCAGTAGATCTAGCGGGAGGGTTAATGAGCAGTTCTTC
CASSRSSGRVNEQFF
>.|TRBV18|TRBD1|TRBJ2-5
TGTGCCAGCTCCCGGGACAGTTCCGAGACCCAGTACTTC
CASSRDSSETQYF
>.|TRBV15|TRBD2|TRBJ2-7
TGTGCCACCAGCAGAGATCTAGCGGGAGACCTAAAAACCTACGAGCAGTACTTC
CATSRDLAGDLKTYEQYF
>many|TRBV5-1|.|TRBJ1-2
TGCGCCAGCAGCTTGCGACGGTTCTATGGCTACACCTTC
CASSLRRFYGYTF
>.|TRBV6-1|TRBD1|TRBJ2-2
TGTGCCAGCAGGACGACAGGGGACACCGGGGAGCTGTTTTTT
CASRTTGDTGELFF
>.|TRBV5-1|TRBD1|TRBJ1-1
TGCGCCAGCAGTACAGGGGGGATCACTGAAGCTTTCTTT
CASSTGGITEAFF
>many|TRBV5-3|.|TRBJ2-2
TGTGCCAGAAGCTTGGCGTGCTCGCTAGTTGTCGGGGAGCTGTTTTTT
CARSLACSLVVGELFF
>few|TRBV12-3/TRBV12-4|.|TRBJ2-6
TGTGCCAGCAGTTTAGGGGGCCCCAACGTCCTGACTTTC
CASSLGGPNVLTF
>few|TRBV12-3/TRBV12-4|TRBD2|TRBJ2-7
TGTGCCAGCACCAGTGAGGGTAGACTAGCGGGAGGGCCTTACGAGCAGTACTTC
CASTSEGRLAGGPYEQYF